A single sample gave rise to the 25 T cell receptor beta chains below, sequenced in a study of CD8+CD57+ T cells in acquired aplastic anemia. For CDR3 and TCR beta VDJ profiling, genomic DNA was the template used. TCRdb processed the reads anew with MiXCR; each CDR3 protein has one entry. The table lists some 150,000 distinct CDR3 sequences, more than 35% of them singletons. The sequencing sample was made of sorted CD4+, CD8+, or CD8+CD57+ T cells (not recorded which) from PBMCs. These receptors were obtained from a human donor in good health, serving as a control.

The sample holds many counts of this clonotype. This CDR3 is CASSKNSDTQYF. The CDR3 region has the DNA TGCGCCAGCAGCAAAAACTCAGATACGCAGTATTTT. The rearrangement links TRBV5-1 to TRBJ2-3, with D unresolved. The CDR3 sequence is 12 residues long. V was cut by 4 bases and J by 4 bases, with 7 bases left in between. CDR1 SGHRS and CDR2 YFSETQ come from the germline V gene.

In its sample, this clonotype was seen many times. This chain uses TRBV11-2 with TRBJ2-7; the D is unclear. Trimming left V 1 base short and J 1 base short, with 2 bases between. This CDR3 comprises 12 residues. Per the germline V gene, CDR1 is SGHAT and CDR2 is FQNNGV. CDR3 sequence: CASSLVSYEQYF. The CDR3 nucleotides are TGTGCCAGCAGCTTAGTATCCTACGAGCAGTACTTC.

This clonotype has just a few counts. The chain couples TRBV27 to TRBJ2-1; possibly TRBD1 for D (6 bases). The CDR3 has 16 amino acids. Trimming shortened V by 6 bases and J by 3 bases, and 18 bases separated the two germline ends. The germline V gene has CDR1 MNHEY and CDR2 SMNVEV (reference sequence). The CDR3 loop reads CASSFLTGFGYNEQFF. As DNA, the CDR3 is TGTGCCAGCAGCTTCTTAACAGGGTTTGGCTACAATGAGCAGTTCTTC.

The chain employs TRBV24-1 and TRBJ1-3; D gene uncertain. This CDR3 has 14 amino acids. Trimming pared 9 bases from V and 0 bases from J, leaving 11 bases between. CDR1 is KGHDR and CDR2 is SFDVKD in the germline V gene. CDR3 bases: TGTGCCACCGGTGGCCGGGACTCTGGAAACACCATATATTTT. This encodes CATGGRDSGNTIYF.

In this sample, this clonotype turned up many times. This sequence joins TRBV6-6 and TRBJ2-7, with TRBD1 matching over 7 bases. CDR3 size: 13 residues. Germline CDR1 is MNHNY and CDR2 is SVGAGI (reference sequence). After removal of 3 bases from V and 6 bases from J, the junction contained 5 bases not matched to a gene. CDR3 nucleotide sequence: TGTGCCAGCAGTTATTCCGGGACAGTCGAGCAGTACTTC. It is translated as CASSYSGTVEQYF.

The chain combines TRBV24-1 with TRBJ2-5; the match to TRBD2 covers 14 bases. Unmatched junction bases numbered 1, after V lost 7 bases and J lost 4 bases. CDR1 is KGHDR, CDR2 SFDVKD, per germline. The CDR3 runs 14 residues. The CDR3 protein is CATRGTSGGETQYF. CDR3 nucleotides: TGTGCCACCAGGGGGACTAGCGGGGGAGAGACCCAGTACTTC.

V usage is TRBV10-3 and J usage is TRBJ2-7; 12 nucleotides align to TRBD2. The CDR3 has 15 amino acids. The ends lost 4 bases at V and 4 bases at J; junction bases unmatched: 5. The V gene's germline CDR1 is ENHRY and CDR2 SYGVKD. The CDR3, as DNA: TGTGCCATCAGTGGACTAGCGGGAGCTCAATACGAGCAGTACTTC. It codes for CAISGLAGAQYEQYF.

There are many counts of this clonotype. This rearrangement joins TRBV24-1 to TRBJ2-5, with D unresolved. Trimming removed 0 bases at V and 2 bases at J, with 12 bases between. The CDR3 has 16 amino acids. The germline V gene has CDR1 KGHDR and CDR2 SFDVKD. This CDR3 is CATSDLRSGSQETQYF. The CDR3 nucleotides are TGTGCCACCAGTGATTTGCGATCAGGCTCTCAAGAGACCCAGTACTTC.

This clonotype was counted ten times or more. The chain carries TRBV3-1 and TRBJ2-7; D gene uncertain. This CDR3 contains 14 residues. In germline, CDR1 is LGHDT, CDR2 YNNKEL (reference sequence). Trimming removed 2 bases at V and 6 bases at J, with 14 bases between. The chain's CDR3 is CASSQLTREAEQYF. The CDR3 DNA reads TGTGCCAGCAGCCAACTAACCCGAGAGGCCGAGCAGTACTTC.

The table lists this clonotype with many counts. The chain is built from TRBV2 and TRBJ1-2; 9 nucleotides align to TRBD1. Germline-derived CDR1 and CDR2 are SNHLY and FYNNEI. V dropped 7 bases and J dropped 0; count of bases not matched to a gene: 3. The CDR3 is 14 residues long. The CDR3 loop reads CASTGQGTNYGYTF. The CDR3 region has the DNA TGTGCCAGCACAGGACAGGGGACTAACTATGGCTACACCTTC. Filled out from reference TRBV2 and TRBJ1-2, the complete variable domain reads EPEVTQTPSHQVTQMGQEVILRCVPISNHLYFYWYRQILGQKVEFLVSFYNNEISEKSEIFDDQFSVERPDGSNFTLKIRSTKLEDSAMYFCASTGQGTNYGYTFGSGTRLTVV.

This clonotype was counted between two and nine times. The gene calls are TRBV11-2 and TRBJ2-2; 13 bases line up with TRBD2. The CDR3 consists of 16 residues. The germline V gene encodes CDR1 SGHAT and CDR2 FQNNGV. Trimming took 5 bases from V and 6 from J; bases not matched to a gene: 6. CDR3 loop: CASSRGLAGVSGELFF. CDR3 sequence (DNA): TGTGCCAGCAGCCGAGGACTAGCGGGGGTCTCCGGGGAGCTGTTTTTT.

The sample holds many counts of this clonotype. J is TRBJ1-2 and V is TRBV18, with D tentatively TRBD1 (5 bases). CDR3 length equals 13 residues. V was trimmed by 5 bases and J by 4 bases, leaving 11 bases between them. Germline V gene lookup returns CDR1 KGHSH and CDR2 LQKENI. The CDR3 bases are TGTGCCAGCTCAGCGACAGAGGGCTATGGCTACACCTTC. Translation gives CASSATEGYGYTF.

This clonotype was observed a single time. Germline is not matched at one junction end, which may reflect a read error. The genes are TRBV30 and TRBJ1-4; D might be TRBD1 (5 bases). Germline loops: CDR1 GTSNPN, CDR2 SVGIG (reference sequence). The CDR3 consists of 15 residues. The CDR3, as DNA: TGTGCCTGGCTCTCAGGGATGACAACTAATGAAAAACTGCTTTTT. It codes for CAWLSGMTTNEKLLF.

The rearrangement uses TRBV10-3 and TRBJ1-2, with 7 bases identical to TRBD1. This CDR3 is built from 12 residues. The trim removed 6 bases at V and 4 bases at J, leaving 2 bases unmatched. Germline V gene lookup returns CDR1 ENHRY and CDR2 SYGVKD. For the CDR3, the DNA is TGTGCCATCAGACAGGGGATCTATGGCTACACCTTC. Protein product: CAIRQGIYGYTF.

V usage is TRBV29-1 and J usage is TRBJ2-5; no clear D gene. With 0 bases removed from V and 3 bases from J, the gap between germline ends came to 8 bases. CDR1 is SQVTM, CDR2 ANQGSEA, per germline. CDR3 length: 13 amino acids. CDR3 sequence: CSVEDPMKETQYF. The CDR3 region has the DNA TGCAGCGTTGAAGATCCTATGAAAGAGACCCAGTACTTC. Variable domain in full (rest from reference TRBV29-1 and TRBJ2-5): SAVISQKPSRDICQRGTSLTIQCQVDSQVTMMFWYRQQPGQSLTLIATANQGSEATYESGFVIDKFPISRPNLTFSTLTVSNMSPEDSSIYLCSVEDPMKETQYFGPGTRLLVL.

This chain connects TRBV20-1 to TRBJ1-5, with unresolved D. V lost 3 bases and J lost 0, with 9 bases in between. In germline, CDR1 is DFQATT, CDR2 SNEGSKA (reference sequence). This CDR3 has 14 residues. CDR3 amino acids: CSASRAVSNQPQHF. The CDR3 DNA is TGCAGTGCTAGTAGGGCAGTTAGCAATCAGCCCCAGCATTTT.

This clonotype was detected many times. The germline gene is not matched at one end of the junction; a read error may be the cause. CDR3 residues: CASRLTLTGHAF. The CDR3 DNA is TGTGCCAGCAGGTTGACCCTAACGGGGCACGCTTTT. The chain combines TRBV12-3 or TRBV12-4 with TRBJ1-3, with D tentatively TRBD1 (5 bases). The length of the CDR3 is 12 residues.

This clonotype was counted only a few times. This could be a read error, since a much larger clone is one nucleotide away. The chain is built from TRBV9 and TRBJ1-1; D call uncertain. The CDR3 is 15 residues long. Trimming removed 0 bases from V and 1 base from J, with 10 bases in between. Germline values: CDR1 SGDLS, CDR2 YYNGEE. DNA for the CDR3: TGTGCCAGCAGCGTAGGCAGGATTCCGAACACTGAAGCTTTCTTT. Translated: CASSVGRIPNTEAFF.

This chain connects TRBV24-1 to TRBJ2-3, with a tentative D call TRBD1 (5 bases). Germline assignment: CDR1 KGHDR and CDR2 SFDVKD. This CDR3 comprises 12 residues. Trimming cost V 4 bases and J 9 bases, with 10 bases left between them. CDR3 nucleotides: TGTGCCACCAGTGAGAGGTGGGGCACGCAGTATTTT. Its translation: CATSERWGTQYF.

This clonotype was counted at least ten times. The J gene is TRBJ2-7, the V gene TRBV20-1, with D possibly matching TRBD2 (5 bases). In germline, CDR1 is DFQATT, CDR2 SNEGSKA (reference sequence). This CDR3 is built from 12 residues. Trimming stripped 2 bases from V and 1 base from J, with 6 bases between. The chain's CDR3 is CSARRGSYEQYF. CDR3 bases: TGCAGTGCTAGACGGGGTTCCTACGAGCAGTACTTC.

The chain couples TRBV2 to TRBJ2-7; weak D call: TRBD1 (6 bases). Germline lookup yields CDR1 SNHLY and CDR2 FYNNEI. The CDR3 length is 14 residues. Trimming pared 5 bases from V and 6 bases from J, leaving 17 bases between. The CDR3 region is CASSLTTGTSEQYF. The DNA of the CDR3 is TGTGCCAGCAGTCTCACCACCGGGACAAGCGAGCAGTACTTC.

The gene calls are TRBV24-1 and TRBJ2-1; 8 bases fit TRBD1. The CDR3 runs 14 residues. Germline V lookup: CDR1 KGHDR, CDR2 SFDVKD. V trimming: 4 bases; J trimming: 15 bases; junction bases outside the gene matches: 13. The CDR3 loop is CATSDTFDRGGLFF. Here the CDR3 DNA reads TGTGCCACCAGTGACACCTTCGACAGGGGTGGGTTGTTCTTC.

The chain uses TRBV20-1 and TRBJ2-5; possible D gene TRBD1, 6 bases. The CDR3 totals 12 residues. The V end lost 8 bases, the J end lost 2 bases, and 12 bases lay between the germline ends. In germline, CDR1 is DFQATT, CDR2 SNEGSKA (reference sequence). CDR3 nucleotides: TGCAGTTACCGGGACACACAAGAGACCCAGTACTTC. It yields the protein CSYRDTQETQYF.

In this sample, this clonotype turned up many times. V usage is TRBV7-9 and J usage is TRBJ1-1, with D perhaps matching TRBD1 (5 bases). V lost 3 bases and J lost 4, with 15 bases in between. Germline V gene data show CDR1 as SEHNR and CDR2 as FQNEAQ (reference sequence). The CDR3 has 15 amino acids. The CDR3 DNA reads TGTGCCAGCAGCTTCAACAGGCGAGTCCCCACTGAAGCTTTCTTT. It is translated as CASSFNRRVPTEAFF.

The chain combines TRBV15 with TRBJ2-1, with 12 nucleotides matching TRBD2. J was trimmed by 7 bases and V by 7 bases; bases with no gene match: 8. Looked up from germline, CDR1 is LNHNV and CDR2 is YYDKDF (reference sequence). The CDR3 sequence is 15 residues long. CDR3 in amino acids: CATKVLAGGPNEQFF. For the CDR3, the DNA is TGTGCCACCAAAGTCCTAGCGGGGGGGCCGAATGAGCAGTTCTTC.